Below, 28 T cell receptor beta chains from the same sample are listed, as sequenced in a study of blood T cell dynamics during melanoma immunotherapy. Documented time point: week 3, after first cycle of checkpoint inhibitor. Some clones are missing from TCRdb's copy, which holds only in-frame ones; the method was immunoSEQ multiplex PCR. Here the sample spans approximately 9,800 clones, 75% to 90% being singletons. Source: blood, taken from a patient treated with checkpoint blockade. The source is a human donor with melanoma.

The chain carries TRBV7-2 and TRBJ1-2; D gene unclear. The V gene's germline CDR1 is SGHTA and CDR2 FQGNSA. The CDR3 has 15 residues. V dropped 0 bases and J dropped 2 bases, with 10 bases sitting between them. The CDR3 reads CASSLALLGNYGYTF. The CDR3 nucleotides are TGTGCCAGCAGCTTAGCGCTGTTGGGAAACTATGGCTACACCTTC.

The CDR3 loop is CASSKGLAGASYEQYF. The CDR3 region has the DNA TGTGCCAGTAGTAAAGGACTAGCGGGTGCGTCCTACGAGCAGTACTTC. The V call is TRBV19, the J call TRBJ2-7; 11 bases agree with TRBD2. The CDR3 runs 16 residues. With V trimmed by 4 bases and J by 1 base, 6 bases remained unmatched. From germline, CDR1 is LNHDA and CDR2 SQIVND (reference sequence).

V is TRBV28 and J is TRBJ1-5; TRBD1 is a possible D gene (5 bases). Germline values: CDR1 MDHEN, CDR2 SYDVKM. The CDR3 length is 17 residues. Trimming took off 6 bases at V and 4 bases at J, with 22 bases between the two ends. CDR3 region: CASRGRGEKALNQPQHF. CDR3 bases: TGTGCCAGCAGGGGGCGGGGCGAAAAAGCCCTAAATCAGCCCCAGCATTTT.

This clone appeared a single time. Written as DNA, the CDR3 is TGTGCCAGCAGCTTAAAGGGGTCGAACACTGAAGCTTTCTTT. Amino acid sequence: CASSLKGSNTEAFF. J is TRBJ1-1 and V is TRBV5-8; D possibly corresponds to TRBD1 (5 bases). The CDR3 has 14 residues. Trimming cost V 2 bases and J 1 base, with 9 bases left between them. Germline lookup yields CDR1 SGHTS and CDR2 YDEGEE.

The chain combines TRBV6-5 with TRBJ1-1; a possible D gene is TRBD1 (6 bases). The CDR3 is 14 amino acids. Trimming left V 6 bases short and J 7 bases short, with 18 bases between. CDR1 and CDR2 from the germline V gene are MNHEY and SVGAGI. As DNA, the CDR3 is TGTGCCAGCAGGAAGGCACAGGGACGCCTTGAAGCTTTCTTT. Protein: CASRKAQGRLEAFF.

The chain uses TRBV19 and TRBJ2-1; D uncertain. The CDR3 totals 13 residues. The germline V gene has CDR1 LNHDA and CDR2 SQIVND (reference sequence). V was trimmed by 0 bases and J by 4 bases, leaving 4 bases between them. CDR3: CASSIDGYNEQFF. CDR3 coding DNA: TGTGCCAGTAGTATAGACGGGTACAATGAGCAGTTCTTC.

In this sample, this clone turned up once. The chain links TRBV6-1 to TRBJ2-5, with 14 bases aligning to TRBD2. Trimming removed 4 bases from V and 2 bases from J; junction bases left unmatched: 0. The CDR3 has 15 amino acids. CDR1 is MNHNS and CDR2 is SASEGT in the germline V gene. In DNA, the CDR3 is TGTGCCAGCAGTGGACTAGCGGGAGGGCAAGAGACCCAGTACTTC. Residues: CASSGLAGGQETQYF.

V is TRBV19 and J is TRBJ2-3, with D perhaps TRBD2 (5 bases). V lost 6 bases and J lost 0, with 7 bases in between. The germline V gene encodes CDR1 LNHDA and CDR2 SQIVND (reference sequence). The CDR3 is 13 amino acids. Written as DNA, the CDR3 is TGTGCCAGTAGCGGGATCAGCACAGATACGCAGTATTTT. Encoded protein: CASSGISTDTQYF.

The CDR3 DNA follows: TGTGCCAGTAGCCGAAGGACTAGCGGACCCCTCTACAATGAGCAGTTCTTC. Its translation: CASSRRTSGPLYNEQFF. The rearrangement links TRBV19 to TRBJ2-1; 10 bases map to TRBD2. After removal of 6 bases from V and 3 bases from J, the junction contained 11 bases not matched to a gene. The CDR3 spans 17 residues. Germline loops: CDR1 LNHDA, CDR2 SQIVND (reference sequence).

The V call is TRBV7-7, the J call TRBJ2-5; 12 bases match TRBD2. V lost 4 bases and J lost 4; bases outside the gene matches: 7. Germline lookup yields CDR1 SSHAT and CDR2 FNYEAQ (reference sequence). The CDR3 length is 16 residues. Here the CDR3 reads CASSSRLAGVVETQYF. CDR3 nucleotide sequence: TGTGCCAGCAGCTCCCGACTAGCGGGAGTTGTAGAGACCCAGTACTTC.

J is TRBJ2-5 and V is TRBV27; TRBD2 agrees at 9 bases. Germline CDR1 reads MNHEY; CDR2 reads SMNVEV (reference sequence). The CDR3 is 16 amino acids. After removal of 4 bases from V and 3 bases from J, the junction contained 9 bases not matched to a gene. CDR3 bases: TGTGCCAGCAGTTCCTCGGTGACTAGCGGAGAAGAGACCCAGTACTTC. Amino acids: CASSSSVTSGEETQYF.

CDR3 in DNA: TGTGCCAGCAGTTACTTGCGAACTGGGCGTACCTACGAGCAGTACTTC. It codes for CASSYLRTGRTYEQYF. The chain employs TRBV6-5 and TRBJ2-7; D gene unclear. Trimming removed 1 base from V and 2 bases from J, with 15 bases in between. Germline loops: CDR1 MNHEY, CDR2 SVGAGI. This CDR3 contains 16 residues.

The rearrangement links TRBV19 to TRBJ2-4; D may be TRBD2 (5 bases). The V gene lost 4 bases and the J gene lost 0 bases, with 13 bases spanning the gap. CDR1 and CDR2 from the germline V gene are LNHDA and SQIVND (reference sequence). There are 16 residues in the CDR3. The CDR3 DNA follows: TGTGCCAGTAGTACCCGGACTTTTGGAGCCAAAAACATTCAGTACTTC. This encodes CASSTRTFGAKNIQYF. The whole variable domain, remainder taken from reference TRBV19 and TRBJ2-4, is DGGITQSPKYLFRKEGQNVTLSCEQNLNHDAMYWYRQDPGQGLRLIYYSQIVNDFQKGDIAEGYSVSREKKESFPLTVTSAQKNPTAFYLCASSTRTFGAKNIQYFGAGTRLSVL.

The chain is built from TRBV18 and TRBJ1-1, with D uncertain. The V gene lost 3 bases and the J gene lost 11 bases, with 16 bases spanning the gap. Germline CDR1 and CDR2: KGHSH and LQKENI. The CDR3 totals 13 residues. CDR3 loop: CASSPRSGPPAFF. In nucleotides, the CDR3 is TGTGCCAGCTCACCTAGGTCCGGGCCTCCTGCTTTCTTT.

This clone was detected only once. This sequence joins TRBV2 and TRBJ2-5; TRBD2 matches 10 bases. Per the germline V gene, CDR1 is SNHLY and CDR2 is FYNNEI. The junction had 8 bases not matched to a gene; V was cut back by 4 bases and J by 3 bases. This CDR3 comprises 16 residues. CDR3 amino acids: CASSGLAGPGKETQYF. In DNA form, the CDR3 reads TGTGCCAGCAGTGGACTAGCGGGCCCAGGGAAAGAGACCCAGTACTTC.

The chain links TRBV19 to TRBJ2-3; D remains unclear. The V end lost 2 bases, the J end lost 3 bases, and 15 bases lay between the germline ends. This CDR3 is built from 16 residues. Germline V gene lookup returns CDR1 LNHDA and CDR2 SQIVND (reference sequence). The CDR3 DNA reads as TGTGCCAGTAGTATACCCGACGGAGCAGCAACAGATACGCAGTATTTT. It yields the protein CASSIPDGAATDTQYF.

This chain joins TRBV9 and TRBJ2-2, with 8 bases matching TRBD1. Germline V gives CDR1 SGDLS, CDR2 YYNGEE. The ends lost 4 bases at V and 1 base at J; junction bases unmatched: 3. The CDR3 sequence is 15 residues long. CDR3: CASSKGQGNTGELFF. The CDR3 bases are TGTGCCAGCAGCAAAGGACAGGGGAACACCGGGGAGCTGTTTTTT.

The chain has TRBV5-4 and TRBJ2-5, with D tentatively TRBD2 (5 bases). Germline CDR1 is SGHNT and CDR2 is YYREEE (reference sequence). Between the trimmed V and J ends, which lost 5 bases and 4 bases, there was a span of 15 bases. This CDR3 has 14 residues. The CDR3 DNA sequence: TGTGCCAGCAGACTGAATTTTGGGAGAGAGACCCAGTACTTC. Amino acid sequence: CASRLNFGRETQYF. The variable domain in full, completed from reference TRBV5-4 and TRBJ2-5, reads ETGVTQSPTHLIKTRGQQVTLRCSSQSGHNTVSWYQQALGQGPQFIFQYYREEENGRGNFPPRFSGLQFPNYSSELNVNALELDDSALYLCASRLNFGRETQYFGPGTRLLVL.

CDR3 sequence reads: CASSVGQNYGYTF. The DNA for the CDR3 is TGTGCCAGCAGCGTAGGGCAGAACTATGGCTACACCTTC. V usage is TRBV9 and J usage is TRBJ1-2, with no clear D. The CDR3 has 13 amino acids. V lost 0 bases to trimming and J lost 2 bases, with 5 bases between them. Germline CDR1 SGDLS, CDR2 YYNGEE.

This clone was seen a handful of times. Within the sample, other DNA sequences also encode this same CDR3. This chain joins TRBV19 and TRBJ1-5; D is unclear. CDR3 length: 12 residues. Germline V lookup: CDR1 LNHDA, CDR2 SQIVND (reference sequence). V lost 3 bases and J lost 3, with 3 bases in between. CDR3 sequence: CASSIFNQPQHF. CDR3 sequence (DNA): TGTGCCAGTAGTATCTTCAATCAGCCCCAGCATTTT.

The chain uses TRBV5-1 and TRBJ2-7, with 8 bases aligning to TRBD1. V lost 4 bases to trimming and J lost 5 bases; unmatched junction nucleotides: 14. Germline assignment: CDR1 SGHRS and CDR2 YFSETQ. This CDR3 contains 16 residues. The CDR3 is CASSRGGWAGGDEQYF. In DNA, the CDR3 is TGCGCCAGCAGCCGAGGAGGTTGGGCAGGGGGCGACGAGCAGTACTTC.

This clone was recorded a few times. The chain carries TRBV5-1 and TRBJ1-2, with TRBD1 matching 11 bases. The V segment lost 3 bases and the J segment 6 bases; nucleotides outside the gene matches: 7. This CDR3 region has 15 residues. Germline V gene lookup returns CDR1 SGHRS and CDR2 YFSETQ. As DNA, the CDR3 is TGCGCCAGCAGCTCCTGGACAGGGGGCATGAATGGCTACACCTTC. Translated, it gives CASSSWTGGMNGYTF.

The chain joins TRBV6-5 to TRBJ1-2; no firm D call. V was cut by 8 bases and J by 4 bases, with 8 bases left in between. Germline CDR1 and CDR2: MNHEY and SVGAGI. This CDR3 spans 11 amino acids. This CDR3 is CASGRSYGYTF. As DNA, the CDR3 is TGTGCCAGCGGACGGAGCTATGGCTACACCTTC.

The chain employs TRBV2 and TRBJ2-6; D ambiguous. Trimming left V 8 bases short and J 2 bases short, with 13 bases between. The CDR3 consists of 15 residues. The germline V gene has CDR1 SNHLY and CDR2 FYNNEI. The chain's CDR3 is CASSLETPGANVLTF. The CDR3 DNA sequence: TGTGCCAGCTCCTTAGAAACCCCTGGGGCCAACGTCCTGACTTTC.

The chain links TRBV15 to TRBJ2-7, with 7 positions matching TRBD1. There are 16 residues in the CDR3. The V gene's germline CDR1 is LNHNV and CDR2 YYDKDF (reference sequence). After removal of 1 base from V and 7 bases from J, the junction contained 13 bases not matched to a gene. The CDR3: CATSRADSQGMREQYF. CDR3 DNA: TGTGCCACCAGCAGAGCAGATTCACAGGGGATGCGGGAGCAGTACTTC.

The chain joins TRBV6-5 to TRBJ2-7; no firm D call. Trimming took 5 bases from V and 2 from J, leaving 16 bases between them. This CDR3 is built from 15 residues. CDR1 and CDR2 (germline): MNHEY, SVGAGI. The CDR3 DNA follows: TGTGCCAGCAGTGGGCAGGCCTGGAACCCCTACGAGCAGTACTTC. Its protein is CASSGQAWNPYEQYF.

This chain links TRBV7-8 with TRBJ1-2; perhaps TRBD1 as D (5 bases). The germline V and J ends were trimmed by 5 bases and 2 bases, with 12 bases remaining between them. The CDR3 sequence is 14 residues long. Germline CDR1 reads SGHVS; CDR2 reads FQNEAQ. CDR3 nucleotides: TGTGCCAGCAGCGTGTCAACAGGAAACTATGGCTACACCTTC. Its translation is CASSVSTGNYGYTF.

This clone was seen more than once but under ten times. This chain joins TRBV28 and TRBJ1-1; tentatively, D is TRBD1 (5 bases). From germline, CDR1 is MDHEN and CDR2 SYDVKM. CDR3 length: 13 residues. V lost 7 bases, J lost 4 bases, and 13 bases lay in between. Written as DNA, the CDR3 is TGTGCCAGCAAGGGGTTAAGTCGCACTGAAGCTTTCTTT. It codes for CASKGLSRTEAFF. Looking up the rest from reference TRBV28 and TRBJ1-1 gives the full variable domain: DVKVTQSSRYLVKRTGEKVFLECVQDMDHENMFWYRQDPGLGLRLIYFSYDVKMKEKGDIPEGYSVSREKKERFSLILESASTNQTSMYLCASKGLSRTEAFFGQGTRLTVV.